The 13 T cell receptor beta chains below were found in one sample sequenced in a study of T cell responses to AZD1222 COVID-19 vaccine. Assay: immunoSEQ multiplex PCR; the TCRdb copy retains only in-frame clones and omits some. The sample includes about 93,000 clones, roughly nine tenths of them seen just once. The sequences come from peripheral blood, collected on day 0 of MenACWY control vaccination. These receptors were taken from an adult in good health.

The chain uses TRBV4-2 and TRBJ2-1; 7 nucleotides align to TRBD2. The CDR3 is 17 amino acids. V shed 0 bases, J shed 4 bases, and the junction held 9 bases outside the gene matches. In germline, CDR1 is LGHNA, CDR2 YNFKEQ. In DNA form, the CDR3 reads TGTGCCAGCAGCCAAGATCCAGCGGGAAACATATACAATGAGCAGTTCTTC. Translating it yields CASSQDPAGNIYNEQFF.

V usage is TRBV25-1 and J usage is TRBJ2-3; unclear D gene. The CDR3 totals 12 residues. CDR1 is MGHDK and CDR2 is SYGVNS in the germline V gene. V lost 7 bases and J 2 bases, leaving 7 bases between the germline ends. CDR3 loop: CASTAPTDTQYF. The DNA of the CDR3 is TGTGCCAGCACCGCGCCCACAGATACGCAGTATTTT.

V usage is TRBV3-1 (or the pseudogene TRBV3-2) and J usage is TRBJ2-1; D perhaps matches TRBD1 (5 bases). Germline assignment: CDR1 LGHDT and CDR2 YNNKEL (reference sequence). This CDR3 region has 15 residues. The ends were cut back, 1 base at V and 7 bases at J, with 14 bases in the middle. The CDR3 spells CASSQGGAGLNEQFF. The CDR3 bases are TGTGCCAGCAGCCAAGGAGGCGCAGGGTTAAATGAGCAGTTCTTC.

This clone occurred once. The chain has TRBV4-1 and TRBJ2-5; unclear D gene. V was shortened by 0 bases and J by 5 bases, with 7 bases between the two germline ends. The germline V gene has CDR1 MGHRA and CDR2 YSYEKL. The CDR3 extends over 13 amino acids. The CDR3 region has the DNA TGCGCCAGCAGCCAAGATCATCGGGAGACCCAGTACTTC. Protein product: CASSQDHRETQYF.

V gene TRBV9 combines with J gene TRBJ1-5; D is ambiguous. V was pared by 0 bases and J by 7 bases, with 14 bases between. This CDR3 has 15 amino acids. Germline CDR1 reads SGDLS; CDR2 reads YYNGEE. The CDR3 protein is CASSVDGILSQPQHF. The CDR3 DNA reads TGTGCCAGCAGCGTAGATGGGATTTTATCGCAGCCCCAGCATTTT.

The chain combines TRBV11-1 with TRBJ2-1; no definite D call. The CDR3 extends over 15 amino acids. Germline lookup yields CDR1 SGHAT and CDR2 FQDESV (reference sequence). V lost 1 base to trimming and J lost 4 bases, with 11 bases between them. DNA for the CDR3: TGTGCCAGCAGCTTAGGGATGGGTGGGTACAATGAGCAGTTCTTC. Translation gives CASSLGMGGYNEQFF.

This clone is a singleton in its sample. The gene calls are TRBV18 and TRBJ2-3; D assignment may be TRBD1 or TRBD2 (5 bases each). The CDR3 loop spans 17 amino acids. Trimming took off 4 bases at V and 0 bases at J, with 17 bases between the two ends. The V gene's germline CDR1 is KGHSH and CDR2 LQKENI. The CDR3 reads CASSLTVGASSTDTQYF. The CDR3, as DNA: TGTGCCAGCTCACTAACCGTCGGGGCTTCTAGCACAGATACGCAGTATTTT.

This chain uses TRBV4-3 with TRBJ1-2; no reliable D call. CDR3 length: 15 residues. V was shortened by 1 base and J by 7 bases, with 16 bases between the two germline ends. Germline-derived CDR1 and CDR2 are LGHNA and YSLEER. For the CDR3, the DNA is TGCGCCAGCAGCCAAGGGAGCCTCGGGTCTTCTGGCTACACCTTC. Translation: CASSQGSLGSSGYTF.

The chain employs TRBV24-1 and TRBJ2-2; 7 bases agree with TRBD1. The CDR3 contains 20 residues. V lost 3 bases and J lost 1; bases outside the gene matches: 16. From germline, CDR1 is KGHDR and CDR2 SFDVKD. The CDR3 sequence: CATSDDDREQHRKNTGELFF. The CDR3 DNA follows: TGTGCCACCAGTGATGATGACAGGGAACAGCACAGAAAGAACACCGGGGAGCTGTTTTTT.

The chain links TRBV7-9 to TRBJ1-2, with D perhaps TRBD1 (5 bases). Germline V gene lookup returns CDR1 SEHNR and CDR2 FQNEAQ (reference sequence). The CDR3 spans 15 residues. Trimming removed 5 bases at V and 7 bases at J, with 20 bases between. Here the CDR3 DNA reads TGTGCCAGCAGCCCTGGGACGGATTTTTCGGGTGGCTACACCTTC. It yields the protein CASSPGTDFSGGYTF.

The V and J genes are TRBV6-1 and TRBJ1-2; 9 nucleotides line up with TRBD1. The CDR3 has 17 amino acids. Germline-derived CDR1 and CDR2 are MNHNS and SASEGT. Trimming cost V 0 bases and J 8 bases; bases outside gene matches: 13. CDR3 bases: TGTGCCAGCAGTGAAGCGTATAGGACAGGGGTTTTTTGGGGCTACACCTTC. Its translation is CASSEAYRTGVFWGYTF.

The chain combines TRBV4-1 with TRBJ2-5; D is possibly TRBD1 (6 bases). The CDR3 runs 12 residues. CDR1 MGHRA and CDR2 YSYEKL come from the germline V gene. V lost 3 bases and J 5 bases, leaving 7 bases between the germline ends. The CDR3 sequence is CASSQQGETQYF. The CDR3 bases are TGCGCCAGCAGCCAGCAGGGGGAGACCCAGTACTTC.

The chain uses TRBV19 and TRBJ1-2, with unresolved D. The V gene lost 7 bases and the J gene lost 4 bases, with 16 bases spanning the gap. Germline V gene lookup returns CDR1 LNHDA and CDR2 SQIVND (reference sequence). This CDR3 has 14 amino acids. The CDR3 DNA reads TGTGCCAGTAACCCGGACTTGACGTCCTATGGCTACACCTTC. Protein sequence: CASNPDLTSYGYTF.